The 11 T cell receptor beta chains listed next were all sequenced from one sample in a study of identical twins. TCRdb processed the 5' RACE reads anew with MiXCR; each CDR3 protein has one entry. This table has approximately 630,000 distinct CDR3 sequences, roughly 6.6% appearing once. These data also formed part of another study, on yellow fever vaccine responses in identical twins.

The sample taken for sequencing was PBMCs. The origin of the receptors is a woman aged 18-30 years in good health.

This clonotype was detected ten times or more. This chain links TRBV29-1 with TRBJ1-2; D uncertain. Germline lookup yields CDR1 SQVTM and CDR2 ANQGSEA. The CDR3 covers 12 residues. V was shortened by 5 bases and J by 7 bases, with 14 bases between the two germline ends. The CDR3 DNA follows: TGCAGCGTTAATTTTCGGCTTTCTGGCTACACCTTC. Translation: CSVNFRLSGYTF.

Ten or more counts support this clonotype. V and J are TRBV12-3 or TRBV12-4 and TRBJ2-1; the D is unclear. The CDR3 runs 12 residues. With 7 bases removed from V and 5 bases from J, the gap between germline ends came to 9 bases. The CDR3 nucleotides read TGTGCCAGCACTCCCAACCACAATGAGCAGTTCTTC. This translates into CASTPNHNEQFF.

This chain joins TRBV6-5 and TRBJ1-1, with D unresolved. This CDR3 is built from 16 residues. CDR1 is MNHEY and CDR2 is SVGAGI in the germline V gene. Deletions cut 0 bases from V and 3 bases from J, with 14 bases between. CDR3 nucleotides: TGTGCCAGCAGTTACTCCGTCCAGGCGTCGGACACTGAAGCTTTCTTT. This gives the protein CASSYSVQASDTEAFF.

In this sample, this clonotype turned up a few times. The rearrangement links TRBV9 to TRBJ1-6; the D gene is possibly TRBD1 (5 bases). The V gene's germline CDR1 is SGDLS and CDR2 YYNGEE. The CDR3 extends over 15 amino acids. V dropped 0 bases and J dropped 8 bases, with 12 bases sitting between them. Written as DNA, the CDR3 is TGTGCCAGCAGCGTAGAGGAGGGGCTTGATTCACCCCTCCACTTT. This encodes CASSVEEGLDSPLHF. Full variable domain (remainder filled in from reference TRBV9 and TRBJ1-6): DSGVTQTPKHLITATGQRVTLRCSPRSGDLSVYWYQQSLDQGLQFLIQYYNGEERAKGNILERFSAQQFPDLHSELNLSSLELGDSALYFCASSVEEGLDSPLHFGNGTRLTVT.

This clonotype turned up a few times. The chain uses TRBV12-5 and TRBJ2-2, with a possible D match to TRBD1 (5 bases). Per the germline V gene, CDR1 is LGHNT and CDR2 is FRNRAP. Between the trimmed V and J ends, which lost 1 base and 0 bases, there was a span of 6 bases. This CDR3 comprises 15 residues. As DNA, the CDR3 is TGTGCTAGTGGTTTGGGGACAACGAACACCGGGGAGCTGTTTTTT. The encoded protein is CASGLGTTNTGELFF.

This clonotype was counted between two and nine times. The chain combines TRBV29-1 with TRBJ2-1; the match to TRBD2 covers 12 bases. The ends lost 6 bases at V and 5 bases at J; junction bases unmatched: 20. The length of the CDR3 is 19 residues. The germline CDR1 and CDR2 sequences are SQVTM and ANQGSEA. CDR3 region: CSVPPGLAGARGAHNEQFF. The CDR3 DNA reads as TGCAGCGTCCCCCCGGGACTAGCGGGCGCGAGGGGGGCTCACAATGAGCAGTTCTTC.

The genes are TRBV7-9 and TRBJ1-2; possibly TRBD1 for D (5 bases). This CDR3 spans 13 amino acids. V was shortened by 1 base and J by 8 bases, with 11 bases between the two germline ends. The germline V gene encodes CDR1 SEHNR and CDR2 FQNEAQ (reference sequence). The CDR3 sequence: CASSLDTGPGYTF. CDR3 in DNA: TGTGCCAGCAGCTTAGATACGGGGCCCGGCTACACCTTC.

This clonotype came up a few times. CDR3 in DNA: TGTGCCAGCACCTACGGACTAGCGGGGGTGTACGAGCAGTACTTC. This codes for CASTYGLAGVYEQYF. The rearrangement uses TRBV12-3 or TRBV12-4 and TRBJ2-7; 13 bases are shared with TRBD2. Losses at the gene ends were 7 bases for V and 4 bases for J; bases not matched to a gene: 7. The CDR3 extends over 15 amino acids.

The sample holds many counts of this clonotype. Here the CDR3 DNA reads TGTGCCAGCAAGGGACTGAACGACAATGAGCAGTTCTTC. Protein sequence: CASKGLNDNEQFF. The gene calls are TRBV2 and TRBJ2-1, with a weak D call TRBD2 (6 bases). The germline V and J ends were trimmed by 7 bases and 5 bases, with 12 bases remaining between them. The CDR3 sequence is 13 residues long. Germline V gene data show CDR1 as SNHLY and CDR2 as FYNNEI. The full variable domain, its missing parts supplied by reference TRBV2 and TRBJ2-1, is EPEVTQTPSHQVTQMGQEVILRCVPISNHLYFYWYRQILGQKVEFLVSFYNNEISEKSEIFDDQFSVERPDGSNFTLKIRSTKLEDSAMYFCASKGLNDNEQFFGPGTRLTVL.

The chain couples TRBV9 to TRBJ2-5; a possible D gene is TRBD2 (5 bases). The germline V gene has CDR1 SGDLS and CDR2 YYNGEE. Trimming removed 2 bases from V and 1 base from J, with 12 bases in between. The CDR3 contains 15 residues. CDR3 nucleotides: TGTGCCAGCAGCGTCAGCCTAGCCGCCCAAGAGACCCAGTACTTC. It codes for CASSVSLAAQETQYF.

This clonotype was seen a handful of times. The J gene is TRBJ2-7, the V gene TRBV7-9; TRBD1 matches 8 bases. Germline trimming cut 7 bases from V and 0 bases from J; bases unmatched to any gene: 8. Germline lookup yields CDR1 SEHNR and CDR2 FQNEAQ (reference sequence). This CDR3 has 15 residues. The CDR3, as DNA: TGTGCCAGCACCGGACAGGGTGACAGCTCCTACGAGCAGTACGTC. It yields the protein CASTGQGDSSYEQYV.